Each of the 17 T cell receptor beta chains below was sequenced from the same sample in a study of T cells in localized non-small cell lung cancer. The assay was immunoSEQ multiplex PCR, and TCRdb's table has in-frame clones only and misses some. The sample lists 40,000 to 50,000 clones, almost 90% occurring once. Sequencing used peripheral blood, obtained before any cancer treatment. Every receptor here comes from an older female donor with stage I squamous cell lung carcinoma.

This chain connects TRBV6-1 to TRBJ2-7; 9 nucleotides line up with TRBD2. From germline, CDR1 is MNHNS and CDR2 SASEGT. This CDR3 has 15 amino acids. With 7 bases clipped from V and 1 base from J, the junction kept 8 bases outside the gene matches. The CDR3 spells CASTEGLARSYEQYF. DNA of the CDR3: TGTGCCAGCACCGAAGGACTAGCGAGATCCTACGAGCAGTACTTC.

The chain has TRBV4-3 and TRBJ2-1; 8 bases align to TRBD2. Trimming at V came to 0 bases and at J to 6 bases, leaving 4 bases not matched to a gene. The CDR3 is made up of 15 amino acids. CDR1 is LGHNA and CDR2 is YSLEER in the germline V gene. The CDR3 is CASSQDLLAGNEQFF. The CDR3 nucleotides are TGCGCCAGCAGCCAAGATCTGCTAGCGGGCAATGAGCAGTTCTTC.

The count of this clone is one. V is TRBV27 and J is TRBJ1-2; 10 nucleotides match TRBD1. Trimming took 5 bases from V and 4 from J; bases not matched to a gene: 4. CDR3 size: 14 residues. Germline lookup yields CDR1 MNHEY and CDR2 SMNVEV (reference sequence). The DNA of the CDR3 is TGTGCCAGCAGTGCATGGGACAGGGGCTATGGCTACACCTTC. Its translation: CASSAWDRGYGYTF.

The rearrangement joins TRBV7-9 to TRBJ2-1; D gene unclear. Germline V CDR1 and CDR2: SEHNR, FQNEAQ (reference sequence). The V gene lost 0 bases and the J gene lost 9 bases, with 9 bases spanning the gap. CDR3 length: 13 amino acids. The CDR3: CASSLAASLEQFF. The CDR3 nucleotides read TGTGCCAGCAGCTTAGCGGCCAGTCTTGAGCAGTTCTTC.

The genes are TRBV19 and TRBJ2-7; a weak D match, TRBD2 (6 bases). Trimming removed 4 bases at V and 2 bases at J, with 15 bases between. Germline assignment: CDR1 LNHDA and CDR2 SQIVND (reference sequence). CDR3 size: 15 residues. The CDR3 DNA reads TGTGCCAGTAGTACGGGAGCTTTCCTGGCCTACGAGCAGTACTTC. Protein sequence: CASSTGAFLAYEQYF.

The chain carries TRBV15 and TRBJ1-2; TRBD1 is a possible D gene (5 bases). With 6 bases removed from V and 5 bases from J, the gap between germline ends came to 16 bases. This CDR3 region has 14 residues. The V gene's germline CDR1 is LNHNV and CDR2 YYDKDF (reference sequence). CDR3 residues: CATRTSGRTYGYTF. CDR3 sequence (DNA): TGTGCCACCAGGACCTCGGGCAGGACATATGGCTACACCTTC.

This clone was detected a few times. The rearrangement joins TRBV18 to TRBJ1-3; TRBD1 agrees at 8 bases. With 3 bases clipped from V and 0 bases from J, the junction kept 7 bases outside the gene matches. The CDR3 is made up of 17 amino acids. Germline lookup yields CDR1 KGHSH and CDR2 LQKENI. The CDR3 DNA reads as TGTGCCAGCTCACCTCAGGGGGCGATGGGCTCTGGAAACACCATATATTTT. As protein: CASSPQGAMGSGNTIYF.

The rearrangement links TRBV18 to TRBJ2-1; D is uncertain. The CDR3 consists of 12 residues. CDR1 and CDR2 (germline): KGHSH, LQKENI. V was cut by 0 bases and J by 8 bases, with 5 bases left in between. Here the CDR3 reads CASSPPADEQFF. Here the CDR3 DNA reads TGTGCCAGCTCACCACCAGCAGATGAGCAGTTCTTC. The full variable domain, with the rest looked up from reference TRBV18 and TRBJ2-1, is NAGVMQNPRHLVRRRGQEARLRCSPMKGHSHVYWYRQLPEEGLKFMVYLQKENIIDESGMPKERFSAEFPKEGPSILRIQQVVRGDSAAYFCASSPPADEQFFGPGTRLTVL.

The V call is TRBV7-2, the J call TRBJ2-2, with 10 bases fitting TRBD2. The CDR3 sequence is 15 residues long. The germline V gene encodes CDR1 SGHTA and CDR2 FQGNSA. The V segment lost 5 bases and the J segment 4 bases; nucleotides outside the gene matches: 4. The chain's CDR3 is CASSQGLAITGELFF. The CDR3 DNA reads TGTGCCAGCAGCCAGGGACTAGCGATCACCGGGGAGCTGTTTTTT.

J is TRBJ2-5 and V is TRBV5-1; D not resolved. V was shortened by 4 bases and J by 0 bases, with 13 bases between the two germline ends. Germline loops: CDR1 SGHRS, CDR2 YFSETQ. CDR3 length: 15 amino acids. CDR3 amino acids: CASSPSGGYQETQYF. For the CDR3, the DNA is TGCGCCAGCAGCCCCTCGGGTGGGTACCAAGAGACCCAGTACTTC.

The CDR3 DNA reads as TGTGCCAGCCTGGGACTAGCGGGGGCGACAATCTACGAGCAGTACTTC. As protein: CASLGLAGATIYEQYF. This chain uses TRBV6-6 with TRBJ2-7, with TRBD2 identical over 14 bases. Germline CDR1 and CDR2: MNHNY and SVGAGI (reference sequence). This CDR3 contains 16 residues. The junction had 9 bases not matched to a gene; V was cut back by 8 bases and J by 3 bases.

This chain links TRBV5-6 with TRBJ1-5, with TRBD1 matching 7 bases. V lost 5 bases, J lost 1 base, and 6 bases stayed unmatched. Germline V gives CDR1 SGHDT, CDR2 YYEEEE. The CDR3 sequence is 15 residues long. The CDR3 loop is CASSRQGISNQPQHF. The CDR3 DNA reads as TGTGCCAGCAGTCGACAGGGAATAAGCAATCAGCCCCAGCATTTT. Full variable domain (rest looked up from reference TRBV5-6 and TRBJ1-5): DAGVTQSPTHLIKTRGQQVTLRCSPKSGHDTVSWYQQALGQGPQFIFQYYEEEERQRGNFPDRFSGHQFPNYSSELNVNALLLGDSALYLCASSRQGISNQPQHFGDGTRLSIL.

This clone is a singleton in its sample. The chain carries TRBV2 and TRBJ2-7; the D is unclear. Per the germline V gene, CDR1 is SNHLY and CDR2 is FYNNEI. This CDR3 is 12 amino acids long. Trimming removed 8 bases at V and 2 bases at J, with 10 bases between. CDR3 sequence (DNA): TGTGCCAGCTTCAGGATCGCCTACGAGCAGTACTTC. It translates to CASFRIAYEQYF.

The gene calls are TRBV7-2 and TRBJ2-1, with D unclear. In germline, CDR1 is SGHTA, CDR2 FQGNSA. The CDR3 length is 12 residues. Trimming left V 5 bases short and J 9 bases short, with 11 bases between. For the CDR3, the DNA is TGTGCCAGCAGCGATGCAATGGGTGAGCAGTTCTTC. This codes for CASSDAMGEQFF.

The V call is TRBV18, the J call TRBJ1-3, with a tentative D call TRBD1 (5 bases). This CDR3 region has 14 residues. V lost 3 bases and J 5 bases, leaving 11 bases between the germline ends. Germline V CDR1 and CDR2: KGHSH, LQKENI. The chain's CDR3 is CASSPTELRNTIYF. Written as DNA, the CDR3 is TGTGCCAGCTCACCGACAGAACTGAGAAACACCATATATTTT.

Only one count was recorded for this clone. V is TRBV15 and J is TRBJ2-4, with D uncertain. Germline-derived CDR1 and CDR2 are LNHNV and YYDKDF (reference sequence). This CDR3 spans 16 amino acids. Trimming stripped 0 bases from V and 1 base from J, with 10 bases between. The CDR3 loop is CATSRDVASAKNIQYF. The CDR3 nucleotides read TGTGCCACCAGCAGAGATGTGGCCAGCGCCAAAAACATTCAGTACTTC.

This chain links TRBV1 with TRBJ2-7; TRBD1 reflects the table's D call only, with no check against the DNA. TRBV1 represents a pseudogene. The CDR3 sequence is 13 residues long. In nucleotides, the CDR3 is TGCACCAGCAGGACCGGGACAGGGCTTTGGCAGTACTTC. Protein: CTSRTGTGLWQYF.